This T cell receptor (beta chain) was sequenced for a study of T cell changes during pregnancy in multiple sclerosis. Germline loops: CDR1 SGHRS, CDR2 YFSETQ. V was pared by 1 base and J by 7 bases, with 8 bases of the junction left unmatched. CDR3 length equals 15 residues. Produced via immunoSEQ multiplex PCR; TCRdb's table is partial and in-frame only. The sample has tens of thousands of clones, approximately 90% seen once. Source: CD8+ T cells from peripheral blood mononuclear cells, taken in the third trimester of pregnancy. This sequence originates from a female donor with multiple sclerosis, enrolled in a pregnancy study. The rearrangement joins TRBV5-1 to TRBJ1-2; 9 nucleotides match TRBD1. CDR3 coding DNA: TGCGCCAGCAGCTTGATCGGGACAGGGCAGCCTGGCTACACCTTC. Residues: CASSLIGTGQPGYTF.